These 2 T cell receptor beta chains were sequenced from one sample in a study of blood T cell repertoires in COVID-19. The repertoire was sequenced with immunoSEQ multiplex PCR; TCRdb's copy has only in-frame clones and lacks some. The table records 240,000 or so clones, about 83% of them present only once. The sequencing sample was made of peripheral blood. The source of these receptors is a man older than 75 with acute or convalescent COVID-19.

The chain employs TRBV7-2 and TRBJ1-1; D is undetermined. Trimming took off 6 bases at V and 1 base at J, with 9 bases between the two ends. The V gene's germline CDR1 is SGHTA and CDR2 FQGNSA. This CDR3 is 13 amino acids long. CDR3: CASRSDWNTEAFF. Here the CDR3 DNA reads TGTGCCAGCAGGTCAGACTGGAACACTGAAGCTTTCTTT.

CDR3 region: CASKSHGNTIYF. The DNA for the CDR3 is TGTGCCAGCAAGAGTCACGGAAACACCATATATTTT. J is TRBJ1-3 and V is TRBV28; D unresolved. There are 12 residues in the CDR3. From germline, CDR1 is MDHEN and CDR2 SYDVKM. The V end was cut by 7 bases, the J end by 4 bases, with 8 bases between.